This T cell receptor beta chain was sequenced during a study of blood T cell repertoires in COVID-19. As for the study in general: The origin of the acute and convalescent COVID-19 samples was the United States, Italy and Spain.

Per the germline V gene, CDR1 is MDHEN and CDR2 is SYDVKM. V lost 3 bases and J lost 2, with 8 bases in between. The CDR3 covers 15 residues. Only in-frame clones appear in the TCRdb table, and some are missing; sequencing was by immunoSEQ multiplex PCR. Among roughly 80,000 clones listed, roughly 80% were seen once. What was sequenced was peripheral blood. J is TRBJ2-6 and V is TRBV28, with a tentative D call TRBD1 (5 bases). This receptor was obtained from a human donor in a cohort sampled during active COVID-19. CDR3 residues: CASSFLGAGANVLTF. Here the CDR3 DNA reads TGTGCCAGCAGTTTTTTAGGGGCTGGGGCCAACGTCCTGACTTTC. The whole variable domain, remainder taken from reference TRBV28 and TRBJ2-6, is DVKVTQSSRYLVKRTGEKVFLECVQDMDHENMFWYRQDPGLGLRLIYFSYDVKMKEKGDIPEGYSVSREKKERFSLILESASTNQTSMYLCASSFLGAGANVLTFGAGSRLTVL.